Each of the 16 T cell receptor beta chains below was sequenced from the same sample in a study of cytomegalovirus exposure and HLA in healthy donors. Sequencing was performed with immunoSEQ multiplex PCR; in TCRdb, only in-frame clones are kept and a portion is missing. The sample shows roughly 200,000 clones, about 81% of them seen only once. The specimen was PBMCs. Receptor source: a woman aged 30 to 39 in good health and CMV-seronegative.

V is TRBV5-1 and J is TRBJ1-4; TRBD1 matches at 7 bases. From germline, CDR1 is SGHRS and CDR2 YFSETQ. The CDR3 loop spans 15 amino acids. The V and J ends lost 3 bases and 3 bases, in that order; junction bases with no gene match: 5. CDR3 residues: CASSSGQAANEKLFF. The CDR3 DNA is TGCGCCAGCAGCTCAGGACAGGCCGCTAATGAAAAACTGTTTTTT.

The rearrangement links TRBV2 to TRBJ2-1; maybe TRBD1 (6 bases). CDR1 SNHLY and CDR2 FYNNEI come from the germline V gene. CDR3 length: 17 amino acids. The ends were cut back, 4 bases at V and 7 bases at J, with 23 bases in the middle. The CDR3 reads CASSVGQGFQKGNEQFF. The CDR3 bases are TGTGCCAGCAGTGTTGGGCAGGGGTTTCAGAAGGGGAATGAGCAGTTCTTC.

The chain employs TRBV7-9 and TRBJ1-5; D is possibly TRBD1 (6 bases). Trimming removed 3 bases at V and 5 bases at J, with 14 bases between. Looked up from germline, CDR1 is SEHNR and CDR2 is FQNEAQ (reference sequence). There are 15 residues in the CDR3. CDR3 in amino acids: CASSFAGEPHQPQHF. The CDR3 coding sequence is TGTGCCAGCAGCTTCGCAGGGGAACCCCATCAGCCCCAGCATTTT.

This clone is a singleton in its sample. V gene TRBV10-2 combines with J gene TRBJ2-1, with 12 bases lining up with TRBD2. CDR3 size: 17 residues. Germline V gene sequence: CDR1 WSHSY, CDR2 SAAADI. Unmatched junction bases numbered 15, after V lost 8 bases and J lost 7 bases. The CDR3 DNA sequence: TGCGCCAGCGGGTCTCGGCTAGCGGGAGGGTTTAGGAATGAGCAGTTCTTC. Translating it yields CASGSRLAGGFRNEQFF.

The chain is built from TRBV7-3 and TRBJ2-7, with a weak D call TRBD1 (6 bases). Looked up from germline, CDR1 is SGHTA and CDR2 is FQGTGA. V shed 1 base and J shed 5 bases, with 12 bases lying between them. CDR3 length: 14 residues. The DNA for the CDR3 is TGTGCCAGCAGCTTAAACAGGGTGGACAACGAGCAGTACTTC. Residues: CASSLNRVDNEQYF. Full variable domain (outside the CDR3, taken from reference TRBV7-3 and TRBJ2-7): GAGVSQTPSNKVTEKGKYVELRCDPISGHTALYWYRQSLGQGPEFLIYFQGTGAADDSGLPNDRFFAVRPEGSVSTLKIQRTERGDSAVYLCASSLNRVDNEQYFGPGTRLTVT.

This clone is a singleton in its sample. This chain links TRBV25-1 with TRBJ1-1; a weak D match, TRBD1 (5 bases). The V end lost 10 bases, the J end lost 1 base, and 10 bases lay between the germline ends. The germline V gene encodes CDR1 MGHDK and CDR2 SYGVNS. This CDR3 has 12 amino acids. This chain's CDR3 is CATRTTNTEAFF. As DNA, the CDR3 is TGTGCCACCAGGACAACGAACACTGAAGCTTTCTTT.

The rearrangement links TRBV18 to TRBJ1-1; unclear D gene. With 2 bases removed from V and 1 base from J, the gap between germline ends came to 8 bases. This CDR3 has 14 residues. CDR1 and CDR2 (germline): KGHSH, LQKENI. This chain's CDR3 is CASSPRGRNTEAFF. CDR3 nucleotides: TGTGCCAGCTCACCAAGAGGCCGGAACACTGAAGCTTTCTTT.

This rearrangement joins TRBV9 to TRBJ1-1, with a weak D call TRBD1 (6 bases). V was cut by 0 bases and J by 6 bases, with 12 bases left in between. The CDR3 is 14 residues long. Germline CDR1 and CDR2: SGDLS and YYNGEE. CDR3 residues: CASSVAGGKAEAFF. The CDR3 DNA is TGTGCCAGCAGCGTAGCGGGGGGCAAGGCTGAAGCTTTCTTT. The variable domain in full, with the rest retrieved from reference TRBV9 and TRBJ1-1, is DSGVTQTPKHLITATGQRVTLRCSPRSGDLSVYWYQQSLDQGLQFLIQYYNGEERAKGNILERFSAQQFPDLHSELNLSSLELGDSALYFCASSVAGGKAEAFFGQGTRLTVV.

The chain is built from TRBV21-1 and TRBJ1-2; the tabulated D call, TRBD1, remains unverified against the DNA. TRBV21-1 is noted as a pseudogene. The CDR3 has 12 residues. In DNA, the CDR3 is TGTGCCAGCCCGACGGCCAGGGATGGCTACACCTTC. Residues: CASPTARDGYTF.

This sequence joins TRBV7-9 and TRBJ2-7; a weak D match, TRBD2 (5 bases). Germline V CDR1 and CDR2: SEHNR, FQNEAQ (reference sequence). The CDR3 is 17 amino acids. V lost 0 bases and J 3 bases, leaving 18 bases between the germline ends. CDR3 sequence (DNA): TGTGCCAGCAGCTTAGCGTTAAGGTGGAGGCCGCTCTACGAGCAGTACTTC. It encodes CASSLALRWRPLYEQYF.

The table lists this clone with many counts. The rearrangement links TRBV30 to TRBJ1-5; D is unclear. Trimming shortened V by 3 bases and J by 0 bases, and 6 bases separated the two germline ends. The CDR3 runs 13 residues. Germline-derived CDR1 and CDR2 are GTSNPN and SVGIG (reference sequence). This chain's CDR3 is CAWSRDSNQPQHF. In nucleotides, the CDR3 is TGTGCCTGGAGCCGGGATAGCAATCAGCCCCAGCATTTT.

CDR3 loop: CASSFVPPRQGGSYEQYF. Written as DNA, the CDR3 is TGCGCCAGCAGCTTCGTCCCCCCCAGACAGGGAGGAAGCTACGAGCAGTACTTC. The chain carries TRBV5-1 and TRBJ2-7; possibly TRBD1 for D (7 bases). The CDR3 is 18 amino acids. Germline V CDR1 and CDR2: SGHRS, YFSETQ. V shed 2 bases and J shed 3 bases, with 24 bases lying between them.

The chain combines TRBV30 with TRBJ2-3, with 8 bases lining up with TRBD1. This CDR3 region has 14 residues. Germline CDR1 is GTSNPN and CDR2 is SVGIG (reference sequence). V was pared by 5 bases and J by 2 bases, with 6 bases of the junction left unmatched. DNA of the CDR3: TGTGCCTGGCGACAGGGGATGACCACAGATACGCAGTATTTT. It encodes CAWRQGMTTDTQYF.

This clone was picked up a small number of times. The chain combines TRBV7-9 with TRBJ1-2; D not resolved. Germline V CDR1 and CDR2: SEHNR, FQNEAQ (reference sequence). This CDR3 comprises 12 residues. The germline V and J ends were trimmed by 3 bases and 2 bases, with 4 bases remaining between them. CDR3 DNA sequence: TGTGCCAGCAGCTTGGCAAACTATGGCTACACCTTC. This codes for CASSLANYGYTF.

The chain links TRBV7-9 to TRBJ1-2; the match to TRBD1 covers 12 bases. CDR1 is SEHNR, CDR2 FQNEAQ, per germline (reference sequence). V trimming: 5 bases; J trimming: 4 bases; junction bases outside the gene matches: 5. This CDR3 region has 15 residues. CDR3 sequence (DNA): TGTGCCAGCAGCCGGGGACAGGGGGCTGCCTATGGCTACACCTTC. Translating gives CASSRGQGAAYGYTF.

This chain uses TRBV19 with TRBJ2-7; D unclear. The germline CDR1 and CDR2 sequences are LNHDA and SQIVND (reference sequence). V lost 5 bases, J lost 3 bases, and 14 bases lay in between. The CDR3 spans 14 residues. DNA for the CDR3: TGTGCCAGTAGTCCCGGTTTACGCTACTACGAGCAGTACTTC. Protein sequence: CASSPGLRYYEQYF.